This T cell receptor (beta chain) was identified during a study of blood T cell repertoires in COVID-19. Overall study context: The samples span acute and convalescent COVID-19 from the United States, Italy and Spain. Sources were T cells, B-cell-depleted T cells, or PBMCs; the material itself was cDNA or gDNA.

Seattle-derived patients entered the study during active infection and were followed longitudinally. V lost 3 bases, J lost 1 base, and 9 bases stayed unmatched. Germline V gene sequence: CDR1 SGHTA, CDR2 FQGNSA. The CDR3 has 16 amino acids. TCRdb's copy holds only in-frame clones and misses some; the assay was immunoSEQ multiplex PCR. The repertoire holds some 400,000 clones, with approximately 87% as singletons. The V call is TRBV7-2, the J call TRBJ2-7, with 7 bases fitting TRBD2. The clonotype originates from a woman aged 25 to 39 with COVID-19, enrolled during active disease. Sequences were obtained from peripheral blood. CDR3 in amino acids: CASSFRIRAGSYEQYF. CDR3 bases: TGTGCCAGCAGCTTTCGAATTAGAGCGGGATCCTACGAGCAGTACTTC.